One sample yielded the 32 T cell receptor beta chains listed below, sequenced in a study of cytomegalovirus exposure and HLA in healthy donors. With 60 Vbeta and 13 Jbeta primers, the PCR was carried out. Generated by immunoSEQ multiplex PCR, the TCRdb table keeps only in-frame clones and is missing some. The sample yields more than 95,000 clones, roughly 69% seen once. Sample: PBMCs. The source is a woman aged 40-49 years in good health and CMV-seropositive.

This clone was picked up one time. V usage is TRBV7-9 and J usage is TRBJ2-7; the D is unclear. V lost 5 bases and J lost 1, with 6 bases in between. The V gene's germline CDR1 is SEHNR and CDR2 FQNEAQ (reference sequence). This CDR3 contains 12 residues. The DNA for the CDR3 is TGTGCCAGCAGCCCCCGGTCCTACGAGCAGTACTTC. It specifies CASSPRSYEQYF.

In its sample, this clone was seen once. This sequence joins TRBV2 and TRBJ2-2; 10 bases agree with TRBD2. V lost 7 bases to trimming and J lost 6 bases; unmatched junction nucleotides: 5. The V gene's germline CDR1 is SNHLY and CDR2 FYNNEI. CDR3 length: 14 amino acids. In DNA form, the CDR3 reads TGTGCCAGCATTCCAGCGGGGGGGGCCGGGGAGCTGTTTTTT. This codes for CASIPAGGAGELFF.

This sequence joins TRBV27 and TRBJ2-6, with 9 bases identical to TRBD1. Germline V gives CDR1 MNHEY, CDR2 SMNVEV (reference sequence). This CDR3 contains 16 residues. The V gene end was trimmed by 6 bases and the J gene end by 4 bases; junction bases not matched to a gene: 7. CDR3 residues: CASSQTGGAGANVLTF. In DNA form, the CDR3 reads TGTGCCAGCAGCCAAACAGGGGGCGCCGGGGCCAACGTCCTGACTTTC.

V is TRBV7-2 and J is TRBJ2-4; 8 bases are a match to TRBD1. The germline gives CDR1 SGHTA, CDR2 FQGNSA. Unmatched junction bases numbered 5, after V lost 1 base and J lost 9 bases. This CDR3 is built from 14 residues. The CDR3 DNA is TGTGCCAGCAGCTTAGGCCGGACAGGGCGCATTCAGTACTTC. Its protein is CASSLGRTGRIQYF.

Only a few counts were recorded for this clone. The rearrangement joins TRBV19 to TRBJ2-3; 7 bases match TRBD2. The CDR3 consists of 15 residues. V shed 4 bases, J shed 1 base, and the junction held 5 bases outside the gene matches. Germline V gene lookup returns CDR1 LNHDA and CDR2 SQIVND (reference sequence). This CDR3 reads CASSNLAGGTDTQYF. CDR3 DNA sequence: TGTGCCAGTAGTAACCTGGCGGGGGGCACAGATACGCAGTATTTT. Filled out from reference TRBV19 and TRBJ2-3, the complete variable domain reads DGGITQSPKYLFRKEGQNVTLSCEQNLNHDAMYWYRQDPGQGLRLIYYSQIVNDFQKGDIAEGYSVSREKKESFPLTVTSAQKNPTAFYLCASSNLAGGTDTQYFGPGTRLTVL.

The chain carries TRBV19 and TRBJ2-7, with TRBD1 matching over 8 bases. V was pared by 4 bases and J by 5 bases, with 7 bases of the junction left unmatched. Germline V gene data show CDR1 as LNHDA and CDR2 as SQIVND (reference sequence). The CDR3 length is 14 residues. The CDR3 is CASSNGMTGDEQYF. CDR3 DNA: TGTGCCAGTAGTAACGGTATGACAGGGGACGAGCAGTACTTC.

This clone appeared a few times. The chain employs TRBV4-2 and TRBJ2-7, with 12 nucleotides matching TRBD2. The CDR3 runs 15 residues. Losses at the gene ends were 0 bases for V and 4 bases for J; bases not matched to a gene: 1. CDR1 is LGHNA and CDR2 is YNFKEQ in the germline V gene. The DNA for the CDR3 is TGTGCCAGCAGCCAAGATCTAGCGGGAGGGTACGAGCAGTACTTC. It translates to CASSQDLAGGYEQYF.

A remark on this clone: At one boundary the junction diverges from the germline segment, which might be a read error. Other DNA sequences from this sample encode an identical CDR3 as well. V and J are TRBV6-6 and TRBJ1-5; weak D call: TRBD1 (5 bases). In germline, CDR1 is MNHNY, CDR2 SVGAGI (reference sequence). CDR3 size: 15 residues. This CDR3 reads CASSYGGGGNQPQHF. CDR3 nucleotides: TGTGCTAGCAGTTACGGGGGTGGGGGGAATCAGCCCCAGCATTTT.

Concerning this clone itself: No DNA is shown, since the ends of the CDR3 on it are uncertain; the CDR3 is the one TCRdb lists. V and J are TRBV6-5 and TRBJ2-7; the table's D call, TRBD1, has no DNA check behind it. The CDR3 length is 13 residues, termini included. The V gene's germline CDR1 is MNHEY and CDR2 SVGAGI. CDR3 protein: CATVGTGSYEQHF.

This chain connects TRBV2 to TRBJ1-5, with D possibly matching TRBD1 (6 bases). The CDR3 contains 14 residues. The germline V gene has CDR1 SNHLY and CDR2 FYNNEI. Trimming pared 7 bases from V and 4 bases from J, leaving 14 bases between. CDR3 in DNA: TGTGCCAGCAACCTCGACAGGTTAAATCAGCCCCAGCATTTT. Its protein product is CASNLDRLNQPQHF.

This chain connects TRBV6-1 to TRBJ2-4; 11 nucleotides align to TRBD2. Germline V gives CDR1 MNHNS, CDR2 SASEGT. V lost 6 bases and J lost 9; bases outside the gene matches: 7. There are 14 residues in the CDR3. CDR3 in DNA: TGTGCCAGCAGACTAGCGGGAGAGGATGGCATTCAGTACTTC. Translating gives CASRLAGEDGIQYF.

The rearrangement links TRBV7-2 to TRBJ2-3, with 8 nucleotides matching TRBD2. Germline V CDR1 and CDR2: SGHTA, FQGNSA. The CDR3 runs 16 residues. After removal of 1 base from V and 4 bases from J, the junction contained 7 bases not matched to a gene. CDR3: CASSLVGSGTPDTQYF. The CDR3 coding sequence is TGTGCCAGCAGCTTAGTTGGTAGCGGGACCCCAGATACGCAGTATTTT.

This chain links TRBV5-4 with TRBJ2-7, with TRBD1 as a possible D gene (7 bases). V shed 5 bases and J shed 0 bases, with 12 bases lying between them. The germline CDR1 and CDR2 sequences are SGHNT and YYREEE (reference sequence). The CDR3 extends over 14 amino acids. CDR3 residues: CASRRDRGSYEQYF. The CDR3 region has the DNA TGTGCCAGCAGGCGGGACAGAGGCTCCTACGAGCAGTACTTC.

The chain uses TRBV14 and TRBJ1-2; perhaps TRBD1 as D (6 bases). This CDR3 contains 16 residues. The V gene's germline CDR1 is SGHDN and CDR2 FVKESK. V was trimmed by 0 bases and J by 4 bases, leaving 15 bases between them. The CDR3 nucleotides read TGTGCCAGCAGCCAAGATTTCGGGGGGCTTACCTATGGCTACACCTTC. It yields the protein CASSQDFGGLTYGYTF.

This clone was detected only a few times. The CDR3 DNA reads as TGTGCCAGCAGCTTTCGAGCGGGAGAGACCCAGTACTTC. It is translated as CASSFRAGETQYF. The rearrangement joins TRBV5-6 to TRBJ2-5; D possibly corresponds to TRBD2 (6 bases). CDR3 length: 13 amino acids. Trimming shortened V by 2 bases and J by 4 bases, and 9 bases separated the two germline ends. Germline V gene lookup returns CDR1 SGHDT and CDR2 YYEEEE.

This clone was counted once. The chain has TRBV25-1 and TRBJ1-4, with 9 positions matching TRBD1. Germline CDR1 MGHDK, CDR2 SYGVNS. The CDR3 length is 16 residues. V trimming: 5 bases; J trimming: 7 bases; junction bases outside the gene matches: 11. DNA for the CDR3: TGTGCCAGCAGTAAAACAAACAGGGGGCGCGGTGAAAAACTGTTTTTT. Amino acid sequence: CASSKTNRGRGEKLFF.

V is TRBV27 and J is TRBJ2-1, with 12 bases aligning to TRBD2. With V trimmed by 5 bases and J by 7 bases, 9 bases remained unmatched. The germline V gene has CDR1 MNHEY and CDR2 SMNVEV (reference sequence). This CDR3 spans 16 amino acids. This CDR3 reads CASSPQQLAGGNEQFF. CDR3 DNA: TGTGCCAGCAGTCCCCAACAACTAGCGGGAGGTAATGAGCAGTTCTTC.

The gene calls are TRBV11-2 and TRBJ2-2, with D possibly matching TRBD2 (5 bases). CDR1 is SGHAT, CDR2 FQNNGV, per germline. CDR3 length: 14 amino acids. The germline V and J ends were trimmed by 1 base and 6 bases, with 9 bases remaining between them. CDR3 region: CASSLGGVPGELFF. CDR3 in DNA: TGTGCCAGCAGCTTAGGGGGAGTCCCCGGGGAGCTGTTTTTT.

This clone came up a few times. This chain uses TRBV27 with TRBJ2-3, with 10 bases aligning to TRBD2. Trimming took 5 bases from V and 3 from J; bases not matched to a gene: 5. The CDR3 contains 15 residues. Germline CDR1 and CDR2: MNHEY and SMNVEV (reference sequence). The CDR3 nucleotides are TGTGCCAGCAGTACCCAAGCGGGAGGGACAGATACGCAGTATTTT. This gives the protein CASSTQAGGTDTQYF.

The V gene is TRBV28, the J gene TRBJ1-1; D not certain. Trimming cost V 1 base and J 1 base, with 10 bases left between them. The CDR3 consists of 15 residues. Germline CDR1 reads MDHEN; CDR2 reads SYDVKM. The CDR3 coding sequence is TGTGCCAGCAGTTTATTTTACGGGGAGAACACTGAAGCTTTCTTT. This gives the protein CASSLFYGENTEAFF.

This chain joins TRBV6-5 and TRBJ1-3; 9 bases match TRBD1. Losses at the gene ends were 6 bases for V and 3 bases for J; bases not matched to a gene: 6. The CDR3 contains 15 residues. Germline CDR1 and CDR2: MNHEY and SVGAGI. CDR3 sequence: CASRGTGSLGNTIYF. In DNA form, the CDR3 reads TGTGCCAGCAGAGGGACAGGGAGTCTTGGAAACACCATATATTTT.

This sequence joins TRBV4-3 and TRBJ2-1; D is perhaps TRBD2 (5 bases). Trimming removed 0 bases at V and 0 bases at J, with 12 bases between. Germline CDR1 is LGHNA and CDR2 is YSLEER. The CDR3 consists of 17 residues. The CDR3 loop is CASSQDLRDPSYNEQFF. As DNA, the CDR3 is TGCGCCAGCAGCCAAGATCTTCGGGATCCCTCCTACAATGAGCAGTTCTTC.

The chain recombines TRBV7-2 with TRBJ2-2; 9 bases are shared with TRBD2. The CDR3 consists of 16 residues. Germline values: CDR1 SGHTA, CDR2 FQGNSA. Trimming cost V 1 base and J 6 bases; bases outside gene matches: 6. DNA for the CDR3: TGTGCCAGCAGCTTAGACTTTTTAGCGGGGGCCGGGGAGCTGTTTTTT. Amino acids: CASSLDFLAGAGELFF.

V is TRBV10-1 and J is TRBJ2-7; tentatively, D is TRBD1 (5 bases). CDR1 and CDR2 (germline): WNHNN, SYGVQD (reference sequence). Trimming left V 4 bases short and J 3 bases short, with 16 bases between. The CDR3 has 15 amino acids. The CDR3 loop is CASSGCDRPLYEQYF. For the CDR3, the DNA is TGCGCCAGCAGTGGGTGTGACAGACCCCTCTACGAGCAGTACTTC.

CDR3 in DNA: TGTGCCTGGAGTCCTGCCCCCGGGGACTCCCAGCATTTT. It specifies CAWSPAPGDSQHF. This chain links TRBV30 with TRBJ1-5; the D gene is possibly TRBD1 (5 bases). The ends were cut back, 2 bases at V and 11 bases at J, with 16 bases in the middle. The germline V gene encodes CDR1 GTSNPN and CDR2 SVGIG (reference sequence). The CDR3 has 13 residues.

The chain joins TRBV27 to TRBJ2-7, with 8 bases identical to TRBD1. V lost 3 bases and J lost 6; bases outside the gene matches: 19. The CDR3 spans 18 residues. CDR1 and CDR2 (germline): MNHEY, SMNVEV (reference sequence). The CDR3 DNA follows: TGTGCCAGCAGTTTTCGTTTTAGGACAGGGATTAAAGTGGGCGAGCAGTACTTC. Its translation: CASSFRFRTGIKVGEQYF.

The chain uses TRBV7-2 and TRBJ2-7; 16 nucleotides match TRBD2. The length of the CDR3 is 18 residues. CDR1 is SGHTA, CDR2 FQGNSA, per germline. Trimming cost V 5 bases and J 0 bases; bases outside gene matches: 7. In DNA, the CDR3 is TGTGCCAGCAGCCCCCCGGGACTAGCGGGAGGGCTCTCCTACGAGCAGTACTTC. Translating it yields CASSPPGLAGGLSYEQYF. Full variable domain (missing parts from reference TRBV7-2 and TRBJ2-7): GAGVSQSPSNKVTEKGKDVELRCDPISGHTALYWYRQSLGQGLEFLIYFQGNSAPDKSGLPSDRFSAERTGGSVSTLTIQRTQQEDSAVYLCASSPPGLAGGLSYEQYFGPGTRLTVT.

The V gene is TRBV25-1, the J gene TRBJ2-3; the match to TRBD2 covers 10 bases. The germline gives CDR1 MGHDK, CDR2 SYGVNS. The V segment lost 4 bases and the J segment 4 bases; nucleotides outside the gene matches: 5. This CDR3 comprises 15 residues. The CDR3, as DNA: TGTGCCAGCAGTGCTAGCGGGAGTGTATCAGATACGCAGTATTTT. Translation gives CASSASGSVSDTQYF.

The chain recombines TRBV7-2 with TRBJ2-7; 7 bases line up with TRBD2. Germline lookup yields CDR1 SGHTA and CDR2 FQGNSA. Trimming at V came to 4 bases and at J to 4 bases, leaving 4 bases not matched to a gene. The length of the CDR3 is 13 residues. The CDR3 loop is CASSSWGGYEQYF. The CDR3 region has the DNA TGTGCCAGCAGCTCCTGGGGGGGGTACGAGCAGTACTTC.

In the case of this clone: Distinct nucleotide sequences in the sample also encode this CDR3. The chain has TRBV5-6 and TRBJ2-7; TRBD2 matches 8 bases. The CDR3 consists of 15 residues. Germline V gene lookup returns CDR1 SGHDT and CDR2 YYEEEE. Trimming took 2 bases from V and 4 from J; bases not matched to a gene: 8. CDR3 DNA: TGTGCCAGCAGCTTACCAGCGGGAGCGCCTTACGAGCAGTACTTC. Its translation: CASSLPAGAPYEQYF.

This chain connects TRBV5-1 to TRBJ1-2; tentatively, D is TRBD1 (6 bases). This CDR3 is 18 amino acids long. CDR1 and CDR2 (germline): SGHRS, YFSETQ. The ends were cut back, 0 bases at V and 1 base at J, with 19 bases in the middle. The CDR3 DNA reads TGCGCCAGCAGCTTGGATATTGTTAAGGGGGAAGGTAACTATGGCTACACCTTC. Protein product: CASSLDIVKGEGNYGYTF.

The V call is TRBV6-1, the J call TRBJ1-4; 11 bases line up with TRBD1. With V trimmed by 6 bases and J by 4 bases, 4 bases remained unmatched. Germline CDR1 reads MNHNS; CDR2 reads SASEGT. This CDR3 has 15 amino acids. CDR3 residues: CASRGQGAINEKLFF. The DNA of the CDR3 is TGTGCCAGCAGAGGACAGGGGGCGATTAATGAAAAACTGTTTTTT.